The present T cell receptor beta chain was sequenced within a study of CD8 T cells in Susac syndrome. Losses at the gene ends were 6 bases for V and 3 bases for J; bases not matched to a gene: 12. The CDR3 loop spans 15 amino acids. Germline V gives CDR1 DFQATT, CDR2 SNEGSKA (reference sequence). Reverse transcription of about 0.5 to 1 ug RNA used random hexamers. TCRdb called the immunoSEQ multiplex PCR reads again in MiXCR, with one record for every CDR3 protein. The sample has approximately 210,000 distinct CDR3 sequences; 95% are singletons. TCR beta sequences were obtained from blood CD8+ and CD4+ T cells. In the multiple sclerosis control group, patients were treatment-naive and had stable or active relapsing-remitting disease. TEMRA cells were FACS-enriched, while CD8+ and CD4+ T cells were negatively isolated.

The source of this sequence is a human donor with multiple sclerosis. The chain uses TRBV20-1 and TRBJ2-3; 7 bases align to TRBD2. Sequenced input: CD4+ T cells from PBMCs. CDR3 region: CSAPNPRGGTDTQYF. For the CDR3, the DNA is TGCAGTGCGCCTAATCCCCGGGGAGGGACAGATACGCAGTATTTT.